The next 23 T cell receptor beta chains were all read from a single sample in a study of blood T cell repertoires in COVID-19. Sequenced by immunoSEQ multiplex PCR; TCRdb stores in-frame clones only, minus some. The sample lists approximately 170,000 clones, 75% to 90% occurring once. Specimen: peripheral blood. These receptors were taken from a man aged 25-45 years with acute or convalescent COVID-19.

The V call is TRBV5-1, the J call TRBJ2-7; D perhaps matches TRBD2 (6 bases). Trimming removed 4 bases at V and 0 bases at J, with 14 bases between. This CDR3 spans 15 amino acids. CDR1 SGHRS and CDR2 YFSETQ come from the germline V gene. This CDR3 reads CASSLKAGSSYEQYF. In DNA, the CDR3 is TGCGCCAGCAGCCTCAAAGCGGGCTCCTCCTACGAGCAGTACTTC.

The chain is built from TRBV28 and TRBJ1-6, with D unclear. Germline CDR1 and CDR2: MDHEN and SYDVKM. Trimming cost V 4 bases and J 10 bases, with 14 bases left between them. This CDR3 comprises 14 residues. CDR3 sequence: CASSYSHTSSPLHF. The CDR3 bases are TGTGCCAGCAGTTACAGTCATACATCATCACCCCTCCACTTT.

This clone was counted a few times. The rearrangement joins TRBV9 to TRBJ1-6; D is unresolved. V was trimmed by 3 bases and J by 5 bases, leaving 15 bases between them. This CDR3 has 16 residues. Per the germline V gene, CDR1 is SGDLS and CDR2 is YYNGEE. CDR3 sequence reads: CASSAKPQTNNSPLHF. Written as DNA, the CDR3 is TGTGCCAGCAGCGCCAAACCACAGACAAATAATTCACCCCTCCACTTT.

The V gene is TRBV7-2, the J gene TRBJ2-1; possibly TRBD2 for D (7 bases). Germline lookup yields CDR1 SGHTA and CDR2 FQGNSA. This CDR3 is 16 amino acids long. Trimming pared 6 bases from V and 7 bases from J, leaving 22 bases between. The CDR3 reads CASSSLLGGGKNEQFF. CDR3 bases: TGTGCCAGCAGTTCTCTATTGGGGGGGGGCAAGAATGAGCAGTTCTTC.

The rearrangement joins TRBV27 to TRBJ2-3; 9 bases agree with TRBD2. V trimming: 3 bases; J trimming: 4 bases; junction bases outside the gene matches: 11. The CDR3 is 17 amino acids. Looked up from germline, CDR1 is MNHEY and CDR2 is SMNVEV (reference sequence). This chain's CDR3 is CASSFVSSGMAADTQYF. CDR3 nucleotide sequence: TGTGCCAGCAGTTTTGTATCTAGCGGGATGGCGGCAGATACGCAGTATTTT.

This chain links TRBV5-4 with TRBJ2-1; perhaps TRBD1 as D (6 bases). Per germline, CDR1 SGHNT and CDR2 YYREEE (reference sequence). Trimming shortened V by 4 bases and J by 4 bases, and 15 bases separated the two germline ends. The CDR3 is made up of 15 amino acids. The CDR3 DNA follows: TGTGCCAGCAGCCCTAGACAGGCTATGTACAATGAGCAGTTCTTC. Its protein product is CASSPRQAMYNEQFF. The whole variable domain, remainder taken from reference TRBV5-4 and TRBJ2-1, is ETGVTQSPTHLIKTRGQQVTLRCSSQSGHNTVSWYQQALGQGPQFIFQYYREEENGRGNFPPRFSGLQFPNYSSELNVNALELDDSALYLCASSPRQAMYNEQFFGPGTRLTVL.

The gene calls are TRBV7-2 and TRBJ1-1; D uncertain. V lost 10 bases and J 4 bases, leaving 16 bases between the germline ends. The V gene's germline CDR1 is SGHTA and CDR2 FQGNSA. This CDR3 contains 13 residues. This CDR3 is CATNPGIGTEAFF. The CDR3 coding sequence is TGTGCCACCAACCCGGGAATCGGCACTGAAGCTTTCTTT.

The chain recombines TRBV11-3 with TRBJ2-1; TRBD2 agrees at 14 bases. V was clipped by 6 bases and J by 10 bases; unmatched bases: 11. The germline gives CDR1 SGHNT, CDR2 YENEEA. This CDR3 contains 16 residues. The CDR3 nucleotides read TGTGCCAGCAGTCGACTAGCGGGAGGGCCGTTCCAGGAGCAGTTCTTC. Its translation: CASSRLAGGPFQEQFF.

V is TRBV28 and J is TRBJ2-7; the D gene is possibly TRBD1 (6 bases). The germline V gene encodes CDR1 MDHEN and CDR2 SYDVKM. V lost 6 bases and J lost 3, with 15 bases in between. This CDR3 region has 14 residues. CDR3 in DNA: TGTGCCAGCAGCCTAACCGGGACAATCTACGAGCAGTACTTC. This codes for CASSLTGTIYEQYF.

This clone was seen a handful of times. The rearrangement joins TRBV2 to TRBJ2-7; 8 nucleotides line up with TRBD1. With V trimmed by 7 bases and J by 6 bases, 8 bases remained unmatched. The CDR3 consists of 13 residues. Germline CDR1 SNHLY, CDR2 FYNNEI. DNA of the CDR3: TGTGCCAGCAATGGACAGGGTGTAGGCGAGCAGTACTTC. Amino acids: CASNGQGVGEQYF.

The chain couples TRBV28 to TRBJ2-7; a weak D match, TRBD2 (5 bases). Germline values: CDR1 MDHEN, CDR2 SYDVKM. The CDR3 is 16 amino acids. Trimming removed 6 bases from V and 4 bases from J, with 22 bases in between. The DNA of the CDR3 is TGTGCCAGCAGCCTCGGTCTGGCGGGTCAGATTTACGAGCAGTACTTC. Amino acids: CASSLGLAGQIYEQYF.

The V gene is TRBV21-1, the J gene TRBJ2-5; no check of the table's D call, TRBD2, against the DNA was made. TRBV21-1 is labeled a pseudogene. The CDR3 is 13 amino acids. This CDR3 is CASSKDVGETQYF. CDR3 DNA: TGTGCCAGCAGCAAAGATGTCGGAGAGACCCAGTACTTC.

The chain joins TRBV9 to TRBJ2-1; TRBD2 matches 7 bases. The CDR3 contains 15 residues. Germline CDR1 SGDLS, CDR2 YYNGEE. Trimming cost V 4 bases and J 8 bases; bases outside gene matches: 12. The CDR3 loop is CASSLGIGTIYEQFF. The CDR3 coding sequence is TGTGCCAGCAGCCTGGGCATTGGGACTATATATGAGCAGTTCTTC.

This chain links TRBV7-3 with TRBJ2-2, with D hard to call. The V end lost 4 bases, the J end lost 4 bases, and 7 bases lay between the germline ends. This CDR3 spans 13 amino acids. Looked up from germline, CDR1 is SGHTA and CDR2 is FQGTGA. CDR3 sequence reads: CASSSLFTGELFF. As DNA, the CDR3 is TGTGCCAGCAGCTCCCTTTTCACCGGGGAGCTGTTTTTT.

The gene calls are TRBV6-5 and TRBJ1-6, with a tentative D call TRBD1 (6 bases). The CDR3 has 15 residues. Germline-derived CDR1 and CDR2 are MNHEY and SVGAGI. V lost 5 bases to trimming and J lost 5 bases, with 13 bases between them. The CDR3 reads CASSLSRTDNSPLHF. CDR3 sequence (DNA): TGTGCCAGCAGTCTTTCACGGACAGATAATTCACCCCTCCACTTT.

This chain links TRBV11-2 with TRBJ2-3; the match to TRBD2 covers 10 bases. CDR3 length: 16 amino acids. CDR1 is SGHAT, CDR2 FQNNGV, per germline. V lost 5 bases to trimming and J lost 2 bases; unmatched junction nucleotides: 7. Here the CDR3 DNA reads TGTGCCAGCAGCAACTTTCTAGCGGGGGACACAGATACGCAGTATTTT. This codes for CASSNFLAGDTDTQYF.

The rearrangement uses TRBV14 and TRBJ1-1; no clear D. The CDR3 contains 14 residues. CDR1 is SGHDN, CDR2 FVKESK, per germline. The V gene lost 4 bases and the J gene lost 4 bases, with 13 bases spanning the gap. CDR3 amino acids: CASSPNWRVTEAFF. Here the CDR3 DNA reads TGTGCCAGCAGCCCCAATTGGAGGGTCACTGAAGCTTTCTTT. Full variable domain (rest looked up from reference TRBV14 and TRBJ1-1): EAGVTQFPSHSVIEKGQTVTLRCDPISGHDNLYWYRRVMGKEIKFLLHFVKESKQDESGMPNNRFLAERTGGTYSTLKVQPAELEDSGVYFCASSPNWRVTEAFFGQGTRLTVV.

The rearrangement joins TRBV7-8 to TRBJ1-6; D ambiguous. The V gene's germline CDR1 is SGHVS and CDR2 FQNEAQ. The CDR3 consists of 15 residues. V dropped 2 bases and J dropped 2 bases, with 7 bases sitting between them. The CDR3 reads CASSLTQTYNSPLHF. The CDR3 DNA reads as TGTGCCAGCAGCTTAACGCAGACCTATAATTCACCCCTCCACTTT.

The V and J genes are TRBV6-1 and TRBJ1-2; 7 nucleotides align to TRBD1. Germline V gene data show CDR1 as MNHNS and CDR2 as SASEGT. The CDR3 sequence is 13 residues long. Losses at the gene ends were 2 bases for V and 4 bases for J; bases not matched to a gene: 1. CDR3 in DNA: TGTGCCAGCAGTGAAAGGGACAGCTATGGCTACACCTTC. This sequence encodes CASSERDSYGYTF.

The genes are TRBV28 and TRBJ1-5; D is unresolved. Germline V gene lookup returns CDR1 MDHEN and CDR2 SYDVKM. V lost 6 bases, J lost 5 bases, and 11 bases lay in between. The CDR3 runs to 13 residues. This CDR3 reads CASRLRRDQPQHF. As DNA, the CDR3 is TGTGCCAGCAGGCTCCGGAGGGATCAGCCCCAGCATTTT. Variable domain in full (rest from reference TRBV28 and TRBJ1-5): DVKVTQSSRYLVKRTGEKVFLECVQDMDHENMFWYRQDPGLGLRLIYFSYDVKMKEKGDIPEGYSVSREKKERFSLILESASTNQTSMYLCASRLRRDQPQHFGDGTRLSIL.

The CDR3: CASSLVPDRDATNEKLFF. The CDR3 region has the DNA TGTGCCAGCAGCTTAGTCCCGGACAGAGATGCAACTAATGAAAAACTGTTTTTT. V gene TRBV7-8 combines with J gene TRBJ1-4, with a possible D match to TRBD1 (6 bases). The CDR3 length is 18 residues. With 1 base removed from V and 0 bases from J, the gap between germline ends came to 15 bases. The V gene's germline CDR1 is SGHVS and CDR2 FQNEAQ.

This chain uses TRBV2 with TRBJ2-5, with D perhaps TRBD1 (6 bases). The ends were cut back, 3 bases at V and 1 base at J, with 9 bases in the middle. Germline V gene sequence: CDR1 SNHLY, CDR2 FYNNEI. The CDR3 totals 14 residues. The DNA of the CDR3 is TGTGCCAGCAGTGACGGGACACTCCAAGAGACCCAGTACTTC. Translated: CASSDGTLQETQYF. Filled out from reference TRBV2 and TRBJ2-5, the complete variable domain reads EPEVTQTPSHQVTQMGQEVILRCVPISNHLYFYWYRQILGQKVEFLVSFYNNEISEKSEIFDDQFSVERPDGSNFTLKIRSTKLEDSAMYFCASSDGTLQETQYFGPGTRLLVL.

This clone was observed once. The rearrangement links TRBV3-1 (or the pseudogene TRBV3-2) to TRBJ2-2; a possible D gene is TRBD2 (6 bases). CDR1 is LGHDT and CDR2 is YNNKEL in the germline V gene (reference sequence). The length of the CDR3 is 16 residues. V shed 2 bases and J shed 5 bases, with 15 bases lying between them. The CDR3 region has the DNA TGTGCCAGCAGCCAATTAGGCGGGGATGTAACCGGGGAGCTGTTTTTT. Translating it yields CASSQLGGDVTGELFF.